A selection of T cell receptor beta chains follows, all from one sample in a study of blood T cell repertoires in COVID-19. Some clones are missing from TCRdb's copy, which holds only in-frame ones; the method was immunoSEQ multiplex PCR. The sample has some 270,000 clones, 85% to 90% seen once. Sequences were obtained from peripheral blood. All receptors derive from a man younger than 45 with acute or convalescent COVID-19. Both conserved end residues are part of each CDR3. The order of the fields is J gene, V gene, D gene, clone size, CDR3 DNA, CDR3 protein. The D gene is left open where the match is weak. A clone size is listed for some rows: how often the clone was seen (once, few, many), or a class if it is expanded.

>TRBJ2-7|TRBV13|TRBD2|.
TGTGCCAGCAGCTCCTTAGCGGGAGATCATCGAGGCGAGCAGTACTTC
CASSSLAGDHRGEQYF
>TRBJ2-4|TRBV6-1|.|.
TGTGCCAGCAGTGAACTTCATAGGGCGGGGGCCAAAAACATTCAGTACTTC
CASSELHRAGAKNIQYF
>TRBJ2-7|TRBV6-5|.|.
TGTGCCAGCAGTTACTCGCGATTAGACTACGAGCAGTACTTC
CASSYSRLDYEQYF
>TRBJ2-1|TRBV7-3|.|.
TGTGCCAGCAGCTTTGGGGCCACCGTCAATGAGCAGTTCTTC
CASSFGATVNEQFF
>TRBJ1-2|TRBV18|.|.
TGTGCCAGCTCAAATGATAAAACCAGGGCTGGCTACACCTTC
CASSNDKTRAGYTF
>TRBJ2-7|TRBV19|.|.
TGTGCCAGTAGGGATTTAGGAGGGGCCCACTACGAGCAGTACTTC
CASRDLGGAHYEQYF
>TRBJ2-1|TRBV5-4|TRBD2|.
TGTGCCATAAAAACTAGCGGGGGGCCTGGTGAGCAGTTCTTC
CAIKTSGGPGEQFF
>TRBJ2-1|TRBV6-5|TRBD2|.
TGTGCCAGCAGTCCCGGGACTAGAAATGAGCAGTTCTTC
CASSPGTRNEQFF
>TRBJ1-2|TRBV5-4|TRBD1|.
TGTGCCAGCAGCTTGAGACAGGGGGACCATGGCTACACCTTC
CASSLRQGDHGYTF
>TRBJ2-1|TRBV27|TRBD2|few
TGTGCCAGCAGAGCGGGGGGGCCGACGAATGAGCAGTTCTTC
CASRAGGPTNEQFF
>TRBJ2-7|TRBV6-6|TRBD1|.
TGTGCCAGCACTCGGGACAGGTCAGGGGACTACGAGCAGTACTTC
CASTRDRSGDYEQYF
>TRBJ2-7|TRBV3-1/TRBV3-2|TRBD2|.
TGTGCCAGCAGCCAAAACCCCGGGACTAGCGGCTACGAGCAGTACTTC
CASSQNPGTSGYEQYF
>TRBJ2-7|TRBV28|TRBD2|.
TGTGCCAGCGGAGTTTGGGGGGGACGGGCCGAGCAGTACTTC
CASGVWGGRAEQYF
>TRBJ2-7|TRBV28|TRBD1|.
TGTGCCAGCAGTCTCGCCGGGACAGGGGCCTACGAGCAGTACTTC
CASSLAGTGAYEQYF
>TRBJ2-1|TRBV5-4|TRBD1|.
TGTGCCAGCAGCGGACGAGACAGGGGGCCCTCCAATGAGCAGTTCTTC
CASSGRDRGPSNEQFF
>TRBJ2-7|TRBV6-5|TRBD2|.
TGTGCCAGCAGTTACAAAGCGGGAGGGCACTACGAGCAGTACTTC
CASSYKAGGHYEQYF
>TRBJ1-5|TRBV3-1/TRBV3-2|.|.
TGTGCCAGCAGCCAAGATCTTCTGCAGGGCCAGCCCCAGCATTTT
CASSQDLLQGQPQHF
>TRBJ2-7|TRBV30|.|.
TGTGCCTGGAGGGGTCGGGGGAGCTCCTACGAGCAGTACTTC
CAWRGRGSSYEQYF
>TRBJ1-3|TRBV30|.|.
TGTGCCTGGAGTGTCGGAGGACGGTCTGGAAACACCATATATTTT
CAWSVGGRSGNTIYF
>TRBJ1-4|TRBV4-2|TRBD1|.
TGTGCCAGCAGCCAAGAAGGGGGCAGGGGTGAAAAACTGTTTTTT
CASSQEGGRGEKLFF
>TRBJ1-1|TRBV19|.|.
TGTGCCAGTAGTATCTACGGGGTTATCACTGAAGCTTTCTTT
CASSIYGVITEAFF
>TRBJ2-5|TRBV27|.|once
TGTGCCAGCAGTTTCTCGGGGGAAGAGACCCAGTACTTC
CASSFSGEETQYF
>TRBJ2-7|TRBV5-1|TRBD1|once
TGCGCCAGCAGCTTGGGGGACAGGGGGCTCTACGAGCAGTACTTC
CASSLGDRGLYEQYF
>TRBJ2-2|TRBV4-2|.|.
TGTGCCAGCAGCCGACCGGGGGAGAGGACCGGGGAGCTGTTTTTT
CASSRPGERTGELFF
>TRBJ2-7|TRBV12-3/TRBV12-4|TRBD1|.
TGTGCCAGCAGTCGGGACAGGAGGTACGAGCAGTACTTC
CASSRDRRYEQYF
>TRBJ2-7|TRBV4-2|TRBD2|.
TGTGCCAGCAGCCAAGGACTAGCGTACGAGCAGTACTTC
CASSQGLAYEQYF
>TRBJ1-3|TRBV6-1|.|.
TGTGCCAGCAGTGAATTTTCGGCAACAGGGAGAACTGGAAACACCATATATTTT
CASSEFSATGRTGNTIYF
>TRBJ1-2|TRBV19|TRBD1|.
TGTGCCAGTAGTATAGACTATCCGGGACAGGGCAACTATGGCTACACCTTC
CASSIDYPGQGNYGYTF
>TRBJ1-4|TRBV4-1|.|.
TGCGCCAGCAGCCAAGATGTACAGGGAGGGGGAGGTGAAAAACTGTTTTTT
CASSQDVQGGGGEKLFF
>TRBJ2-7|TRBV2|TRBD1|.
TGTGCCAGCGCACCTACCCGGGACAGACGAATATCTCCCTACGAGCAGTACTTC
CASAPTRDRRISPYEQYF
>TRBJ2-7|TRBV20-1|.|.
TGCAGTGCTAGACTAGCTGGCGAGCAGTACTTC
CSARLAGEQYF